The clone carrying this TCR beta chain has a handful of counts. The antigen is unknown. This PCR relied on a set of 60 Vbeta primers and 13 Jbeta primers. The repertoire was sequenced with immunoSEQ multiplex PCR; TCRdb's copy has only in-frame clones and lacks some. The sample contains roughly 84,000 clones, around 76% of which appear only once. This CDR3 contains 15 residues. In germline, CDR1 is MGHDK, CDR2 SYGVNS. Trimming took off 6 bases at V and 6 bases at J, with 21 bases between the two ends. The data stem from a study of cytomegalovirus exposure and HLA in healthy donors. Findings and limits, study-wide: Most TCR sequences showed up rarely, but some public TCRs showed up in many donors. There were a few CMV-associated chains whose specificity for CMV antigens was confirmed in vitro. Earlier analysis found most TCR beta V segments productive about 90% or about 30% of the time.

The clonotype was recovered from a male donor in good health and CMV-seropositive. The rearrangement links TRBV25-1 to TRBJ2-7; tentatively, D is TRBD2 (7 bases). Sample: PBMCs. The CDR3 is CASSTGAGGRPEQYF. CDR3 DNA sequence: TGTGCCAGCAGCACCGGGGCCGGGGGGCGTCCCGAGCAGTACTTC.